This T cell receptor (beta chain) was sequenced during a study of blood T cell repertoires in COVID-19. About the research overall: Samples came from the United States, Italy and Spain, spanning acute and convalescent COVID-19.

V was pared by 7 bases and J by 8 bases, with 14 bases between. This CDR3 is 12 amino acids long. The sample holds one count of this clone. Original methodology: How many nucleated cells were present was estimated from reference gene primer amplification. Sequencing was performed with immunoSEQ multiplex PCR; in TCRdb, only in-frame clones are kept and a portion is missing. The V and J calls and the clone size are those of that table, but D and trimming were determined from the DNA. The sample lists over 70,000 clones, about 80% occurring once. Specimen: peripheral blood. This TCR came from an elderly woman with acute or convalescent COVID-19. This chain connects TRBV12-3 or TRBV12-4 to TRBJ1-2; possible D gene TRBD1, 6 bases. This CDR3 reads CASTRDIEGYTF. The CDR3 nucleotides read TGTGCCAGCACCCGGGACATCGAAGGCTACACCTTC.